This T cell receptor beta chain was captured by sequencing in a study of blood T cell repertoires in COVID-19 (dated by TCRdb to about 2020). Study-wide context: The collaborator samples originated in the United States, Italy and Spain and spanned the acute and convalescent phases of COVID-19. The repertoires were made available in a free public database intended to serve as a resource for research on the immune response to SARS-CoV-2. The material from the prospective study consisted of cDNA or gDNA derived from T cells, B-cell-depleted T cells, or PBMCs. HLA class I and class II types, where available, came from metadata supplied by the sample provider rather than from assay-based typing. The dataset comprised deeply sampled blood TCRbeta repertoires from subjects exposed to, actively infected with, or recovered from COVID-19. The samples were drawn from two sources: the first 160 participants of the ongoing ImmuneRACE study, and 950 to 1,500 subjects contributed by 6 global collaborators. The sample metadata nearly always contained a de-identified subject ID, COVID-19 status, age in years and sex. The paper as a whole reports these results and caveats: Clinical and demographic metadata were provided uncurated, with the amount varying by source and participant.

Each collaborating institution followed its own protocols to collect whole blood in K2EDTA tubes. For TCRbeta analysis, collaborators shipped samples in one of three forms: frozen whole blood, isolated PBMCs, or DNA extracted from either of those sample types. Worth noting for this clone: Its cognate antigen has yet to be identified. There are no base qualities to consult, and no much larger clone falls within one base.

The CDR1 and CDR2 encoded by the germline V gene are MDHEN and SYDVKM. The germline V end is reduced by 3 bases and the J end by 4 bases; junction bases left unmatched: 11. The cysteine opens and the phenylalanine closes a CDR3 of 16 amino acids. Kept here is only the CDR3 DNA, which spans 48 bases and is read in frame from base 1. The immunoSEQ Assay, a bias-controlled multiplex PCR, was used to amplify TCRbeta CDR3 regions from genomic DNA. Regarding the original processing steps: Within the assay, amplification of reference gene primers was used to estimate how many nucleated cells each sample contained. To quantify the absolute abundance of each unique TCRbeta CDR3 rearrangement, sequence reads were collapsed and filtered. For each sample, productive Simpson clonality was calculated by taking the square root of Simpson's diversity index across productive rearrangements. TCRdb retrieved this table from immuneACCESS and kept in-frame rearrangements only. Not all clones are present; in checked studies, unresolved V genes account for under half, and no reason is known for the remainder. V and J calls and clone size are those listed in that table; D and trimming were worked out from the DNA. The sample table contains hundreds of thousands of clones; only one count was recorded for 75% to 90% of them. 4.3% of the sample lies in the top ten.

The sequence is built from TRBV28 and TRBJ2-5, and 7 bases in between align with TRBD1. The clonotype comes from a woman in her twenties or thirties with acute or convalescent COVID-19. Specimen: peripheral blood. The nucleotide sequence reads TGTGCCAGCAGTTTCTCGAAGACAGGGAGAGGAGAGACCCAGTACTTC. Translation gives CASSFSKTGRGETQYF.